The clone carrying this T cell receptor (beta chain) showed up just a few times. This CDR3 has 16 residues. V lost 0 bases and J 1 base, leaving 10 bases between the germline ends. Germline V CDR1 and CDR2: LGHDT, YNNKEL (reference sequence). The entry originates in a study of blood T cells in healthy people across ages. Sample-barcoded 5' priming and a J-beta primer mix drove a second PCR of 7 to 11 cycles. The authors tagged each cDNA molecule using a template-switch adaptor with 12 random nucleotides. TCRdb reprocessed the 5' RACE reads with MiXCR, giving one entry per CDR3 protein. The repertoire holds about 700,000 distinct CDR3 sequences, around 32% seen once, with approximately 15% in the top ten.

The receptor was isolated from a woman aged 80 or over in good health. The sequencing sample was made of blood. The chain combines TRBV3-1 with TRBJ1-5, with D unclear. The DNA for the CDR3 is TGTGCCAGCAGCCAAGAGGGTACGGGGAGCAATCAGCCCCAGCATTTT. Protein: CASSQEGTGSNQPQHF.